This T cell receptor beta chain was profiled in a study of beta chain features in type 1 diabetes. This clone turned up a few times. The antigen is undetermined. Study-level findings and limits: Fewer insertions but more deletions were seen at VDJ junctions in type 1 diabetes patients.

Expressed TCRB transcripts were sequenced after all isolated RNA was converted to cDNA. Sequencing was performed with immunoSEQ multiplex PCR; in TCRdb, only in-frame clones are kept and a portion is missing. The data show hundreds of thousands of clones, with about 14% seen just once and around 0.1% held by the top ten. The TCR comes from a young man in good health. The sample consisted of naive CD4+ T cells from blood.

This CDR3 reads CASSHRLAGGYSSSYNEQFF. DNA of the CDR3: TGTGCCAGCAGCCATCGACTAGCGGGGGGCTATAGCTCGTCCTACAATGAGCAGTTCTTC. This chain joins TRBV7-3 and TRBJ2-1, with 13 bases that match TRBD2. The CDR3 has 20 residues. J gave up 1 base and V 5 bases, and 14 bases lay outside the gene matches. Germline values: CDR1 SGHTA, CDR2 FQGTGA.